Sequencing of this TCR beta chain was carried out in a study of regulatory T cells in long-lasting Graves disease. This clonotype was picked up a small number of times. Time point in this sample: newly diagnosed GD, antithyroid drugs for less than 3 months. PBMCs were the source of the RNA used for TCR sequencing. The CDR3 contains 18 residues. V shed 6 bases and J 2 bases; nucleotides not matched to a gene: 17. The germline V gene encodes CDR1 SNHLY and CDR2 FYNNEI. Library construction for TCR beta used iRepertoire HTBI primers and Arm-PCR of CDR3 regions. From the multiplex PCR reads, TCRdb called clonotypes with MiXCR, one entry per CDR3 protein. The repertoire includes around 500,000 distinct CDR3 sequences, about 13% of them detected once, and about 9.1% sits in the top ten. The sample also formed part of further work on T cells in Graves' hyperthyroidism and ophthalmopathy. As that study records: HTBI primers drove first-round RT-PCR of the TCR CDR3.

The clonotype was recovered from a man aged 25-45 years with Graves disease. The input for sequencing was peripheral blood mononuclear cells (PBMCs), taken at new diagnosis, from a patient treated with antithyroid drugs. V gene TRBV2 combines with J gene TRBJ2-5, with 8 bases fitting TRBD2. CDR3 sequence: CASSASGYGMGEQETQYF. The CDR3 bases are TGTGCCAGCAGCGCTAGCGGGTATGGCATGGGGGAGCAAGAGACCCAGTACTTC. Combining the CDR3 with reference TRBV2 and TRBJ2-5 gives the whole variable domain EPEVTQTPSHQVTQMGQEVILRCVPISNHLYFYWYRQILGQKVEFLVSFYNNEISEKSEIFDDQFSVERPDGSNFTLKIRSTKLEDSAMYFCASSASGYGMGEQETQYFGPGTRLLVL.